The rows below give T cell receptor beta chains drawn from one sample of a study of blood T cells in healthy people across ages. TCRdb independently ran MiXCR on the 5' RACE reads; one entry per CDR3 protein. The repertoire holds about a million distinct CDR3 sequences, with roughly 51% as singletons. Sample: blood. The receptors stem from a woman aged 55-69 years in good health. The CDR3 runs from the conserved cysteine through the conserved F or W. Fields, in order: V gene, J gene, clone size, D gene, CDR3 DNA, CDR3 protein. The D gene is left open where the match is weak. Size values are once, few and many counts, or a class for expanded clones, and some rows have none.

v_call: TRBV11-2; j_call: TRBJ1-1; clone_size: once; d_call: .; cdr3_nt: TGTGCCAGCAGCCGGGGACACGCAAACACTGAAGCTTTCTTT; cdr3_aa: CASSRGHANTEAFF
v_call: TRBV4-1; j_call: TRBJ2-3; clone_size: few; d_call: TRBD2; cdr3_nt: TGCGCCAGCAGCCAAGGGAGGACTAGCGGGATAACAGATACGCAGTATTTT; cdr3_aa: CASSQGRTSGITDTQYF
v_call: TRBV4-1; j_call: TRBJ1-5; clone_size: .; d_call: .; cdr3_nt: TGCGCCAGCAGCCAAGATCAGGAGATAATCAGCCCCCAGCATTTT; cdr3_aa: CASSQDQEIISPQHF
v_call: TRBV4-2; j_call: TRBJ2-7; clone_size: .; d_call: .; cdr3_nt: TGTGCCAGCAGCCAAGAGGACAAACTGAGCTCCTACGAGCAGTACTTC; cdr3_aa: CASSQEDKLSSYEQYF
v_call: TRBV4-1; j_call: TRBJ2-1; clone_size: .; d_call: TRBD1; cdr3_nt: TGCGCCAGCAGCCAAGGACGGGTCCTGACAGGGGGCACCTACAATGAGCAGTTCTTC; cdr3_aa: CASSQGRVLTGGTYNEQFF
v_call: TRBV24-1; j_call: TRBJ2-1; clone_size: .; d_call: TRBD2; cdr3_nt: TGTGCCACCAGTGATTTACCGAGAGGCGCGGGAGTTCCCTACAATGAGCAGTTCTTC; cdr3_aa: CATSDLPRGAGVPYNEQFF
v_call: TRBV5-1; j_call: TRBJ2-6; clone_size: .; d_call: .; cdr3_nt: TGCGCCAGCAGCCCCGTCAGGTCTCAACTGTCCGTGGCCAACGTCCTGACTTTC; cdr3_aa: CASSPVRSQLSVANVLTF
v_call: TRBV6-2/TRBV6-3; j_call: TRBJ1-5; clone_size: .; d_call: .; cdr3_nt: TGTGCCAGCAGTTACCAGTTTGATAATCAGCCCCAGCATTTT; cdr3_aa: CASSYQFDNQPQHF
v_call: TRBV7-9; j_call: TRBJ2-3; clone_size: .; d_call: .; cdr3_nt: TGTGCCAGCAGCTTAGCGCGACCGATCCTGCAGGAAGGACGGACAGATACGCAGTATTTT; cdr3_aa: CASSLARPILQEGRTDTQYF
v_call: TRBV7-6; j_call: TRBJ2-5; clone_size: .; d_call: .; cdr3_nt: TGTGCCAGCAGCCCGGACATAAGGGCGGAGACCCAGTACTTC; cdr3_aa: CASSPDIRAETQYF
v_call: TRBV4-1; j_call: TRBJ2-3; clone_size: .; d_call: TRBD2; cdr3_nt: TGCGCCGGCAGCCCAGGGACTAGCGGGAGGTTGAGCACAGATACGCAGTATTTT; cdr3_aa: CAGSPGTSGRLSTDTQYF
v_call: TRBV4-1; j_call: TRBJ1-6; clone_size: .; d_call: .; cdr3_nt: TGCGCCAGCAGCCAGGAATCGAGCTCCTATAATTCACCCCTCCACTTT; cdr3_aa: CASSQESSSYNSPLHF
v_call: TRBV6-1; j_call: TRBJ2-1; clone_size: few; d_call: .; cdr3_nt: TGTGCCAGTAAAAGGACTTCCAGCGTCGATGAGCAGTTCTTC; cdr3_aa: CASKRTSSVDEQFF
v_call: TRBV15; j_call: TRBJ2-3; clone_size: .; d_call: TRBD2; cdr3_nt: TGTGCCACCCAATCGGGAGGTGATACGCAGTATTTT; cdr3_aa: CATQSGGDTQYF
v_call: TRBV2; j_call: TRBJ2-5; clone_size: few; d_call: TRBD1; cdr3_nt: TGTGCCAGCATGACAGGGGCTTTACAAGAGACCCAGTACTTC; cdr3_aa: CASMTGALQETQYF
v_call: TRBV5-1; j_call: TRBJ2-7; clone_size: .; d_call: .; cdr3_nt: TGCGCCAGCAGCTTGGATGGGCTTCTAGAGCAGCAGTACTTC; cdr3_aa: CASSLDGLLEQQYF
v_call: TRBV20-1; j_call: TRBJ2-5; clone_size: .; d_call: TRBD2; cdr3_nt: TGCAGTGCCTTAGGTGCGAGCGGGATGGTCGGGAGGGAGCAGTACTTC; cdr3_aa: CSALGASGMVGREQYF
v_call: TRBV29-1; j_call: TRBJ2-7; clone_size: .; d_call: .; cdr3_nt: TGCAGCGTTGTTGCAGGGAGCTCCTACGAGCAGTACTTC; cdr3_aa: CSVVAGSSYEQYF
v_call: TRBV6-2/TRBV6-3; j_call: TRBJ2-5; clone_size: few; d_call: .; cdr3_nt: TGTGCCAGCAGTTCCGGAGACACTGGCTACCAAGAGACCCAGTACTTC; cdr3_aa: CASSSGDTGYQETQYF
v_call: TRBV21-1; j_call: TRBJ2-5; clone_size: .; d_call: .; cdr3_nt: TGTGCCAGCAAGCAATCGGGCAGGGGGGTTACTCAAGAGACCCAGTACTTC; cdr3_aa: CASKQSGRGVTQETQYF
v_call: TRBV12-3/TRBV12-4; j_call: TRBJ2-7; clone_size: .; d_call: .; cdr3_nt: TGTGCCAGCATGGAGGAGAACCCCTACGAGCAGTACTTC; cdr3_aa: CASMEENPYEQYF
v_call: TRBV20-1; j_call: TRBJ2-7; clone_size: .; d_call: .; cdr3_nt: TGCAGTGCGTACCGGCTTATGGCAAGCTCCTACGAGCAGTACTTC; cdr3_aa: CSAYRLMASSYEQYF
v_call: TRBV29-1; j_call: TRBJ2-3; clone_size: many; d_call: .; cdr3_nt: TGCAGCGTCCGAGAGCGGGCCCGCACAGATACGCAGTATTTT; cdr3_aa: CSVRERARTDTQYF
v_call: TRBV24-1; j_call: TRBJ2-1; clone_size: .; d_call: .; cdr3_nt: TGTGCCACCAAACCGGGTGGGCAGGGCAAGGATGAGCAGTTCTTC; cdr3_aa: CATKPGGQGKDEQFF
v_call: TRBV4-1; j_call: TRBJ2-5; clone_size: few; d_call: .; cdr3_nt: TGCGCCAGCAGCCAAGTCCCTCCAGCGGTCCAAGAGACCCAGTACTTC; cdr3_aa: CASSQVPPAVQETQYF
v_call: TRBV9; j_call: TRBJ1-1; clone_size: .; d_call: .; cdr3_nt: TGTGCCAGCAGCGTAGATCAGAACACTGAAGCTTTCTTT; cdr3_aa: CASSVDQNTEAFF
v_call: TRBV5-1; j_call: TRBJ2-3; clone_size: .; d_call: TRBD2; cdr3_nt: TGCGCCAGCAGCTTGAGGAGCGGGATGGTAGGTGTTGGGCAGTATTTT; cdr3_aa: CASSLRSGMVGVGQYF
v_call: TRBV9; j_call: TRBJ2-2; clone_size: many; d_call: TRBD1; cdr3_nt: TGTGCCAGCAGCAAACTCGGACAGGGAGTTCGCGCCGGGGAGCTGTTTTTT; cdr3_aa: CASSKLGQGVRAGELFF
v_call: TRBV6-1; j_call: TRBJ2-7; clone_size: .; d_call: TRBD1; cdr3_nt: TGTGCCAGTGACCGACAGGGGCTGGACTACGAGCAGTACTTC; cdr3_aa: CASDRQGLDYEQYF
v_call: TRBV13; j_call: TRBJ2-7; clone_size: .; d_call: .; cdr3_nt: TGTGCCAGCAGCTTAGCGGGCGGGCAGGTCGGCGAGCAGTACTTC; cdr3_aa: CASSLAGGQVGEQYF
v_call: TRBV28; j_call: TRBJ2-7; clone_size: once; d_call: .; cdr3_nt: TGTGCCAGCAGTCCCGGAGGGGCTATATACGAGCAGTACTTC; cdr3_aa: CASSPGGAIYEQYF
v_call: TRBV6-1; j_call: TRBJ2-3; clone_size: .; d_call: TRBD2; cdr3_nt: TGTGCCAGCAGGGGGACTAGCGGGAGGACGCAGTATTTT; cdr3_aa: CASRGTSGRTQYF
v_call: TRBV27; j_call: TRBJ2-7; clone_size: .; d_call: TRBD1; cdr3_nt: TGTGCCAGCAGTTTATCCGGCCCGAGACAGGGGGTCCACTACGAGCAGTACTTC; cdr3_aa: CASSLSGPRQGVHYEQYF
v_call: TRBV12-3/TRBV12-4; j_call: TRBJ2-3; clone_size: few; d_call: .; cdr3_nt: TGTGCCAGCAGTAACGGACCTATGAGGGCAGATACGCAGTATTTT; cdr3_aa: CASSNGPMRADTQYF
v_call: TRBV5-1; j_call: TRBJ1-5; clone_size: few; d_call: .; cdr3_nt: TGCGCCAGCAGCCCGGATTGGAATCAGCCCCAGCATTTT; cdr3_aa: CASSPDWNQPQHF
v_call: TRBV21-1; j_call: TRBJ2-3; clone_size: .; d_call: .; cdr3_nt: TGTGCCAGCAGCAACCGGGACAGGGGGAACACAGATACGCAGTATTTT; cdr3_aa: CASSNRDRGNTDTQYF
v_call: TRBV4-1; j_call: TRBJ1-5; clone_size: .; d_call: .; cdr3_nt: TGCGCCAGCAGCCAACCTGGACAGTCAAGCAATCAGCCCCAGCATTTT; cdr3_aa: CASSQPGQSSNQPQHF
v_call: TRBV28; j_call: TRBJ1-1; clone_size: .; d_call: .; cdr3_nt: TGTGCCTGCAGTAGGATTTCTCGAATCGCCAAAAGGATAGCTTTCTTT; cdr3_aa: CACSRISRIAKRIAFF
v_call: TRBV7-9; j_call: TRBJ1-1; clone_size: .; d_call: .; cdr3_nt: TGTGCCAGCAGCTTAGCGGCCGGGACTTCTGAAGCTTTCTTT; cdr3_aa: CASSLAAGTSEAFF
v_call: TRBV7-2; j_call: TRBJ2-5; clone_size: few; d_call: TRBD2; cdr3_nt: TGTGCCAGCAGCTTAGGGGGACTAGCGGGAGGTGTAGAGACCCAGTACTTC; cdr3_aa: CASSLGGLAGGVETQYF